The TCR beta chain described here comes from a study of T cell changes during pregnancy in multiple sclerosis (dated by TCRdb to about 2019). With respect to the entire study: The study looked at changes in the T cell repertoire across pregnancy in women with multiple sclerosis.

Trimming accounts for 5 bases at V and 3 bases at J, while the number of junction bases matched to no gene is 7. Via the germline V gene (reference sequence), CDR1 is MNHEY and CDR2 SMNVEV. The CDR3 goes from the cysteine to the phenylalanine over 16 residues. Here the CDR3 DNA is all that survives: 48 bases in frame from base 1. For this clone: It has no known antigen specificity. Base qualities are not recorded, but no much larger clone differs from it by a single base.

The library was built by means of the immunoSEQ multiplex PCR assay. TCRdb obtained this table from immuneACCESS and retained in-frame rearrangements with V and J assigned. These tables miss some clones; where compared with another copy, unresolved V genes account for less than half of the shortfall, and the remainder is unexplained. The sample table shows 100,000 or so clones, and 92% are seen once. Together, the top ten hold less than 2.5% of the sample. The chain links TRBV27 with TRBJ1-6; 7 junctional bases match TRBD1. The input for sequencing was peripheral blood, taken after pregnancy. The origin of this receptor is a female donor with multiple sclerosis, enrolled in a pregnancy study. At the DNA level, the sequence is TGTGCCAGCAGTACAGGGGACCTGGGCTATAATTCACCCCTCCACTTT. Its translation is CASSTGDLGYNSPLHF.